At least ten counts were recorded for the clone carrying this T cell receptor (beta chain). Its antigen remains unidentified. The CDR3 sequence is 14 residues long. Per the germline V gene, CDR1 is LGHDT and CDR2 is YNNKEL (reference sequence). V shed 4 bases and J 3 bases; nucleotides not matched to a gene: 6. This sample is drawn from a study of CD8 T cells in ankylosing spondylitis. General study results and limits: A subset of motif variants has previously been described in the synovial fluid and blood of reactive arthritis. Peripheral blood held disease-linked clones only at relatively low frequency, and these were CD8+.

TCRdb reprocessed the 5' RACE reads via MiXCR and lists one record per CDR3 protein. This sample has approximately 130,000 distinct CDR3 sequences, with about a tenth found just once. Sequenced input: blood, either unsorted or a sorted T cell fraction (not recorded which). The V call is TRBV3-1, the J call TRBJ2-7, with 7 bases that match TRBD1. This sequence originates from a male donor with ankylosing spondylitis or in good health (not recorded which). CDR3 sequence reads: CASSLKTGNYEQYF. The DNA of the CDR3 is TGTGCCAGCAGCCTGAAGACAGGGAACTACGAGCAGTACTTC.